This entry lists 8 T cell receptor beta chains sequenced from one sample in a study of regulatory T cells in long-lasting Graves disease. With iRepertoire HTBI primers and Arm-PCR of CDR3 regions, TCR beta libraries were built. A single record per CDR3 protein comes from TCRdb applying MiXCR to the multiplex PCR reads. This sample has roughly 400,000 distinct CDR3 sequences; about 15% occur once, and the top ten carry about 8.2%. Documented time point: newly diagnosed GD, antithyroid drugs for less than 3 months. Generation of the TCR library employed RNA extracted from PBMCs. The sample also formed part of further work on T cells in Graves' hyperthyroidism and ophthalmopathy.

Specimen: peripheral blood mononuclear cells (PBMCs), collected at new diagnosis, from a patient treated with antithyroid drugs. All receptors come from a woman aged 40 to 55 with Graves disease.

This clonotype was recorded many times. The chain uses TRBV12-3 or TRBV12-4 and TRBJ1-3; 7 bases align to TRBD1. V was clipped by 1 base and J by 2 bases; unmatched bases: 8. There are 17 residues in the CDR3. The CDR3 DNA is TGTGCCAGCAGTTTAGTAGTCGGGACAGCAACTGGAAACACCATATATTTT. Translating gives CASSLVVGTATGNTIYF.

The gene calls are TRBV6-1 and TRBJ2-3; D gene uncertain. This CDR3 contains 13 residues. Trimming took 6 bases from V and 0 from J, leaving 7 bases between them. The V gene's germline CDR1 is MNHNS and CDR2 SASEGT. The CDR3, as DNA: TGTGCCAGCAGACAACCGAGCACAGATACGCAGTATTTT. It yields the protein CASRQPSTDTQYF.

There are many counts of this clonotype. V is TRBV28 and J is TRBJ2-7; D gene ambiguous. Trimming removed 3 bases at V and 9 bases at J, with 27 bases between. CDR3 length: 17 residues. Germline-derived CDR1 and CDR2 are MDHEN and SYDVKM. The CDR3 reads CASSFPNGPQFLLGQYF. CDR3 DNA: TGTGCCAGCAGTTTCCCCAACGGGCCGCAATTCCTTCTAGGGCAGTACTTC.

To note about this clonotype: Here the CDR3 omits its conserved ending phenylalanine or tryptophan, so a read error is the likely source. The chain couples TRBV11-3 to TRBJ2-2; D could derive from TRBD1 or TRBD2 (5 bases each). V lost 5 bases to trimming and J lost 1 base, with 17 bases between them. CDR3 length: 17 amino acids. Germline V lookup: CDR1 SGHNT, CDR2 YENEEA. CDR3: CASSPTGQARNTGELFL. The CDR3 DNA reads TGTGCCAGCAGCCCAACGGGGCAGGCCCGGAACACCGGGGAGCTGTTTCTT.

This clonotype was counted at least ten times. The chain recombines TRBV11-3 with TRBJ2-1; 7 bases match TRBD2. Germline CDR1 is SGHNT and CDR2 is YENEEA. Trimming cost V 0 bases and J 4 bases; bases outside gene matches: 9. The CDR3 contains 17 residues. The CDR3 DNA is TGTGCCAGCAGCTTAGATTGGTCGGGAGGTCTTTACAATGAGCAGTTCTTC. Translated, it gives CASSLDWSGGLYNEQFF.

This clonotype has a count of ten or more. The chain links TRBV3-1 to TRBJ1-1; 11 nucleotides line up with TRBD1. Per germline, CDR1 LGHDT and CDR2 YNNKEL (reference sequence). Trimming removed 1 base from V and 3 bases from J; junction bases left unmatched: 1. This CDR3 is built from 15 residues. CDR3 bases: TGTGCCAGCAGCCAAGGGGACAGGGGGGACACTGAAGCTTTCTTT. It translates to CASSQGDRGDTEAFF. The variable domain in full, completed from reference TRBV3-1 and TRBJ1-1, reads DTAVSQTPKYLVTQMGNDKSIKCEQNLGHDTMYWYKQDSKKFLKIMFSYNNKELIINETVPNRFSPKSPDKAHLNLHINSLELGDSAVYFCASSQGDRGDTEAFFGQGTRLTVV.

V gene TRBV28 combines with J gene TRBJ1-3; 7 bases agree with TRBD1. This CDR3 has 14 residues. J was trimmed by 4 bases and V by 4 bases; bases with no gene match: 4. Germline assignment: CDR1 MDHEN and CDR2 SYDVKM. The CDR3 DNA reads TGTGCCAGCAGTTCTACAGGGGTCGGAAACACCATATATTTT. Its translation: CASSSTGVGNTIYF.

The rearrangement uses TRBV28 and TRBJ2-7; possibly TRBD2 for D (6 bases). The V end was cut by 6 bases, the J end by 2 bases, with 14 bases between. The CDR3 has 14 amino acids. Germline CDR1 reads MDHEN; CDR2 reads SYDVKM. This chain's CDR3 is CASSHGGSTYEQYF. Here the CDR3 DNA reads TGTGCCAGCAGCCACGGAGGGTCGACCTACGAGCAGTACTTC.